The next 6 T cell receptor beta chains were all read from a single sample in a study of blood T cell repertoires in COVID-19 (dated by TCRdb to about 2020). The library came from the immunoSEQ multiplex PCR assay. What TCRdb holds here is the immuneACCESS table cut down to in-frame rearrangements. Part of the clones is not present; checked against another copy, under half of the missing clones reflect an unresolved V gene, and the others are unexplained. This sample is represented by 250,000 or so clones; approximately 83% of them were singletons. Of the sample, about 9% falls within the top ten clones. Sequences were obtained from peripheral blood. All receptors derive from a man of 80 years or more with acute or convalescent COVID-19.

This clone was recorded once. The chain joins TRBV18 to TRBJ2-7; a weak D match, TRBD1 (6 bases). The CDR3 extends over 16 amino acids. Germline lookup yields CDR1 KGHSH and CDR2 LQKENI. With 0 bases removed from V and 0 bases from J, the gap between germline ends came to 12 bases. This chain's CDR3 is CASSPPPTGRSYEQYF. In nucleotides, the CDR3 is TGTGCCAGCTCACCACCGCCGACAGGTCGCTCCTACGAGCAGTACTTC.

This clone was detected only a few times. J is TRBJ2-7 and V is TRBV5-1, with 10 bases identical to TRBD1. Germline assignment: CDR1 SGHRS and CDR2 YFSETQ. The CDR3 length is 14 residues. V was clipped by 0 bases and J by 7 bases; unmatched bases: 4. CDR3 residues: CASSLGTGGWEQYF. The DNA of the CDR3 is TGCGCCAGCAGCTTGGGGACAGGGGGGTGGGAGCAGTACTTC.

The chain employs TRBV6-5 and TRBJ1-6, with a possible D match to TRBD1 (6 bases). In germline, CDR1 is MNHEY, CDR2 SVGAGI. The V and J ends lost 7 bases and 2 bases respectively, with 12 bases between them. The CDR3 is 15 residues long. CDR3 DNA: TGTGCCAGCAAAGGGGAGGGGGCCTATAATTCACCCCTCCACTTT. Encoded protein: CASKGEGAYNSPLHF.

There are a few counts of this clone. V gene TRBV7-9 combines with J gene TRBJ2-3, with 14 bases fitting TRBD2. CDR3 length: 17 amino acids. Trimming cost V 6 bases and J 4 bases; bases outside gene matches: 9. Germline V gene lookup returns CDR1 SEHNR and CDR2 FQNEAQ (reference sequence). The chain's CDR3 is CASRSGTSGSTADTQYF. The CDR3 bases are TGTGCCAGCAGATCTGGGACTAGCGGGAGTACCGCAGATACGCAGTATTTT.

The chain has TRBV6-5 and TRBJ2-7; D unresolved. Deletions cut 5 bases from V and 2 bases from J, with 13 bases between. The CDR3 consists of 14 residues. Germline V gene lookup returns CDR1 MNHEY and CDR2 SVGAGI. The CDR3 is CASSQTDGAYEQYF. DNA of the CDR3: TGTGCCAGCAGTCAAACCGACGGAGCCTACGAGCAGTACTTC.

V gene TRBV3-1 (or the pseudogene TRBV3-2) combines with J gene TRBJ2-3; 8 bases agree with TRBD2. This CDR3 has 17 residues. Trimming removed 4 bases from V and 5 bases from J; junction bases left unmatched: 14. Germline-derived CDR1 and CDR2 are LGHDT and YNNKEL (reference sequence). In nucleotides, the CDR3 is TGTGCCAGCAGCCCGGCAATCGACGGGGGGGCCGGAGATACGCAGTATTTT. It codes for CASSPAIDGGAGDTQYF.